Below, 19 T cell receptor beta chains from the same sample are listed, as sequenced in a study of T cell repertoires in cytomegalovirus infection. Their antigens remain unidentified. TCRdb reprocessed the reads via MiXCR and lists one record per CDR3 protein. The table records under 200,000 distinct CDR3 sequences, about 20% of them present only once. Sequencing was performed on CD8+ T cells from cultured PBMCs, taken from culture after CMV antigen stimulation. The receptor source for this set is a human donor in good health (CMV status not recorded). Some clones in this sample may be carry-over from other donors' samples.

In its sample, this clonotype was seen a few times. The chain employs TRBV4-3 and TRBJ2-7; D perhaps matches TRBD1 (5 bases). Germline-derived CDR1 and CDR2 are LGHNA and YSLEER. The CDR3 sequence is 16 residues long. V was clipped by 0 bases and J by 3 bases, with 15 bases between them. In nucleotides, the CDR3 is TGCGCCAGCAGCCAAGATCAAGGGGCGGATAGCTACGAGCAGTACTTC. Protein: CASSQDQGADSYEQYF.

This clonotype was observed a few times. The rearrangement links TRBV11-2 to TRBJ2-3, with TRBD2 matching over 12 bases. CDR3 length: 17 residues. CDR1 and CDR2 from the germline V gene are SGHAT and FQNNGV. With V trimmed by 3 bases and J by 2 bases, 6 bases remained unmatched. Here the CDR3 DNA reads TGTGCCAGCAGCTTTCCGCTAGCGGGGGGGAACACAGATACGCAGTATTTT. It is translated as CASSFPLAGGNTDTQYF.

The genes are TRBV11-2 and TRBJ1-1, with D unclear. This CDR3 contains 14 residues. The germline V and J ends were trimmed by 3 bases and 7 bases, with 15 bases remaining between them. Germline CDR1 and CDR2: SGHAT and FQNNGV. The CDR3 spells CASSLMTNWGEAFF. CDR3 nucleotide sequence: TGTGCCAGCAGCTTGATGACGAATTGGGGTGAAGCTTTCTTT.

The V and J genes are TRBV29-1 and TRBJ1-1, with D possibly being TRBD1 (6 bases). Trimming stripped 4 bases from V and 1 base from J, with 10 bases between. Germline lookup yields CDR1 SQVTM and CDR2 ANQGSEA. The CDR3 contains 13 residues. CDR3 sequence (DNA): TGCAGCGTTGGTGGGGGCGCGAACACTGAAGCTTTCTTT. As protein: CSVGGGANTEAFF.

This clonotype was recorded a few times. The chain has TRBV10-1 and TRBJ2-5; no clear D gene. The CDR3 length is 15 residues. The germline CDR1 and CDR2 sequences are WNHNN and SYGVQD (reference sequence). Trimming shortened V by 0 bases and J by 2 bases, and 10 bases separated the two germline ends. The CDR3 DNA reads TGCGCCAGCAGTGAGTCGGGAAAGGAACAAGAGACCCAGTACTTC. Encoded protein: CASSESGKEQETQYF.

This chain uses TRBV11-2 with TRBJ2-5; possible D gene TRBD2, 6 bases. The V and J ends lost 5 bases and 2 bases respectively, with 12 bases between them. This CDR3 is 14 amino acids long. Germline V lookup: CDR1 SGHAT, CDR2 FQNNGV. CDR3 bases: TGTGCCAGCAGCCAACTAGCTATACAAGAGACCCAGTACTTC. Protein: CASSQLAIQETQYF. The complete variable domain, with remaining parts taken from reference TRBV11-2 and TRBJ2-5, reads EAGVAQSPRYKIIEKRQSVAFWCNPISGHATLYWYQQILGQGPKLLIQFQNNGVVDDSQLPKDRFSAERLKGVDSTLKIQPAKLEDSAVYLCASSQLAIQETQYFGPGTRLLVL.

This rearrangement joins TRBV4-1 to TRBJ2-1; 8 bases map to TRBD1. The trim removed 4 bases at V and 3 bases at J, leaving 2 bases unmatched. This CDR3 is 14 amino acids long. The germline V gene has CDR1 MGHRA and CDR2 YSYEKL. CDR3 sequence (DNA): TGCGCCAGCAGCCGACAGGGGATCTACAATGAGCAGTTCTTC. Protein sequence: CASSRQGIYNEQFF.

The V and J genes are TRBV20-1 and TRBJ2-7; 12 bases align to TRBD2. CDR3 length equals 13 residues. CDR1 is DFQATT and CDR2 is SNEGSKA in the germline V gene (reference sequence). Trimming took 3 bases from V and 4 from J; bases not matched to a gene: 1. This chain's CDR3 is CSARGLAGYEQYF. The CDR3 nucleotides are TGCAGTGCTAGGGGACTAGCGGGTTACGAGCAGTACTTC.

This clonotype came up a few times. The chain recombines TRBV7-9 with TRBJ2-1; D call uncertain. The germline CDR1 and CDR2 sequences are SEHNR and FQNEAQ (reference sequence). V was cut by 1 base and J by 8 bases, with 12 bases left in between. This CDR3 region has 14 residues. In DNA form, the CDR3 reads TGTGCCAGCAGCTTAGGTTCAGAACGGGATGAGCAGTTCTTC. Its translation is CASSLGSERDEQFF.

This rearrangement joins TRBV20-1 to TRBJ1-2, with D tentatively TRBD1 (6 bases). The V end was cut by 1 base, the J end by 3 bases, with 12 bases between. Looked up from germline, CDR1 is DFQATT and CDR2 is SNEGSKA (reference sequence). The CDR3 extends over 14 amino acids. The CDR3 is CSARAGAGYYGYTF. CDR3 sequence (DNA): TGCAGTGCTAGAGCAGGGGCCGGTTACTATGGCTACACCTTC.

Only a few counts were recorded for this clonotype. J is TRBJ2-7 and V is TRBV12-3 or TRBV12-4, with 8 bases that match TRBD2. V trimming: 3 bases; J trimming: 7 bases; junction bases outside the gene matches: 14. There are 16 residues in the CDR3. As DNA, the CDR3 is TGTGCCAGCAGTTTCAACCTAGCGGGCCGAGGGGGGGAGCAGTACTTC. Protein sequence: CASSFNLAGRGGEQYF.

This clonotype was recorded a few times. The gene calls are TRBV4-1 and TRBJ2-1; D is perhaps TRBD2 (7 bases). The CDR3 loop spans 17 amino acids. Trimming took 0 bases from V and 5 from J, leaving 17 bases between them. The germline V gene has CDR1 MGHRA and CDR2 YSYEKL. The CDR3 DNA is TGCGCCAGCAGCCAAGATATATTGGGGGGGGCACACAATGAGCAGTTCTTC. Residues: CASSQDILGGAHNEQFF.

This clonotype has just a few counts. The chain links TRBV7-9 to TRBJ2-3; D ambiguous. This CDR3 is 13 amino acids long. Between the trimmed V and J ends, which lost 11 bases and 7 bases, there was a span of 19 bases. CDR1 is SEHNR and CDR2 is FQNEAQ in the germline V gene (reference sequence). CDR3 DNA sequence: TGTGCCCAGTATTTCGGGCCTTCGAATACGCAGTATTTT. This gives the protein CAQYFGPSNTQYF.

The rearrangement joins TRBV25-1 to TRBJ1-1; D remains unclear. The CDR3 extends over 12 amino acids. Trimming removed 9 bases from V and 3 bases from J, with 11 bases in between. The germline V gene has CDR1 MGHDK and CDR2 SYGVNS. CDR3 amino acids: CASQVRDTEAFF. In DNA, the CDR3 is TGTGCCAGTCAGGTTAGGGACACTGAAGCTTTCTTT.

This clonotype occurred a few times. This chain connects TRBV7-6 to TRBJ1-1; D is undetermined. V was cut by 0 bases and J by 1 base, with 12 bases left in between. In germline, CDR1 is SGHVS, CDR2 FNYEAQ. The CDR3 length is 16 residues. The chain's CDR3 is CASSLAFLRENTEAFF. The CDR3 DNA is TGTGCCAGCAGCTTAGCTTTCCTTAGGGAGAACACTGAAGCTTTCTTT.

V is TRBV7-2 and J is TRBJ1-1; D ambiguous. The ends were cut back, 3 bases at V and 1 base at J, with 9 bases in the middle. The CDR3 is made up of 14 amino acids. Germline V lookup: CDR1 SGHTA, CDR2 FQGNSA. For the CDR3, the DNA is TGTGCCAGCAGCTTTTCCACCCCGAACACTGAAGCTTTCTTT. This gives the protein CASSFSTPNTEAFF.

This clonotype showed up just a few times. V and J are TRBV5-1 and TRBJ2-7; TRBD1 agrees at 10 bases. The CDR3 spans 14 residues. Losses at the gene ends were 4 bases for V and 4 bases for J; bases not matched to a gene: 5. Germline loops: CDR1 SGHRS, CDR2 YFSETQ. The CDR3 region is CASSPGGQGYEQYF. The CDR3 DNA reads TGCGCCAGCAGCCCCGGGGGACAGGGGTACGAGCAGTACTTC.

This clonotype has more than one count but fewer than ten. The genes are TRBV12-3 or TRBV12-4 and TRBJ2-1; D is possibly TRBD1 or TRBD2 (5 bases each). CDR3 length: 15 residues. Deletions cut 9 bases from V and 5 bases from J, with 20 bases between. The CDR3 DNA follows: TGTGCCAGTATAAGGCCGGGATGGGGCAACAATGAGCAGTTCTTC. Translating it yields CASIRPGWGNNEQFF.

A few counts support this clonotype. The chain is built from TRBV27 and TRBJ2-7, with D maybe TRBD1 (5 bases). V lost 3 bases and J lost 2, with 11 bases in between. This CDR3 comprises 14 residues. CDR1 is MNHEY and CDR2 is SMNVEV in the germline V gene (reference sequence). The CDR3 spells CASSFDRLAYEQYF. The DNA of the CDR3 is TGTGCCAGCAGTTTCGACAGATTGGCCTACGAGCAGTACTTC.